These 14 T cell receptor beta chains originate from one sample sequenced in a study of blood T cell repertoires in COVID-19. Sequenced by immunoSEQ multiplex PCR; TCRdb stores in-frame clones only, minus some. This sample carries more than 10,000 clones, 85% to 90% of them seen once, and the ten largest clones take around 20%. The specimen sequenced was peripheral blood. The source is a human donor with active COVID-19. The donor label of this sample is uncertain.

This clone came up a few times. The V gene is TRBV10-3, the J gene TRBJ1-3; D ambiguous. The CDR3 is 14 amino acids. V shed 6 bases and J shed 1 base, with 10 bases lying between them. CDR1 and CDR2 from the germline V gene are ENHRY and SYGVKD. The CDR3: CAISLEASGNTIYF. The CDR3 nucleotides are TGTGCCATCAGCTTGGAGGCGTCTGGAAACACCATATATTTT.

The rearrangement links TRBV4-1 to TRBJ1-1, with D uncertain. From germline, CDR1 is MGHRA and CDR2 YSYEKL. The CDR3 extends over 16 amino acids. Trimming took 0 bases from V and 3 from J, leaving 14 bases between them. CDR3 DNA sequence: TGCGCCAGCAGCCAAGATTCGAGGGATGGGGACACTGAAGCTTTCTTT. Encoded protein: CASSQDSRDGDTEAFF.

This clone has just one count. The gene calls are TRBV18 and TRBJ2-1, with 7 bases aligning to TRBD1. V dropped 3 bases and J dropped 2; count of bases not matched to a gene: 7. The CDR3 is 16 amino acids. Germline lookup yields CDR1 KGHSH and CDR2 LQKENI. The DNA of the CDR3 is TGTGCCAGCTCACCGAGACAGGGCGGAACCTACAATGAGCAGTTCTTC. Its protein is CASSPRQGGTYNEQFF.

This clone was detected only a few times. The V and J genes are TRBV4-1 and TRBJ2-7, with a weak D call TRBD1 (6 bases). The length of the CDR3 is 14 residues. CDR1 MGHRA and CDR2 YSYEKL come from the germline V gene. V was trimmed by 1 base and J by 2 bases, leaving 9 bases between them. The chain's CDR3 is CASSQGAGAYEQYF. For the CDR3, the DNA is TGCGCCAGCAGCCAAGGGGCAGGGGCCTACGAGCAGTACTTC.

The chain carries TRBV6-6 and TRBJ2-1, with 12 bases matching TRBD2. This CDR3 region has 14 residues. Losses at the gene ends were 3 bases for V and 8 bases for J; bases not matched to a gene: 2. Germline CDR1 is MNHNY and CDR2 is SVGAGI (reference sequence). In DNA form, the CDR3 reads TGTGCCAGCAGTTATCTAGCGGGGGGGCATGAGCAGTTCTTC. Its translation is CASSYLAGGHEQFF.

J is TRBJ2-5 and V is TRBV9; D remains ambiguous. V was cut by 0 bases and J by 4 bases, with 19 bases left in between. The CDR3 is made up of 17 amino acids. Germline V gives CDR1 SGDLS, CDR2 YYNGEE. The CDR3, as DNA: TGTGCCAGCAGCGTAGATCTGAGAACAACGGGTGGAGAGACCCAGTACTTC. Amino acid sequence: CASSVDLRTTGGETQYF.

The chain couples TRBV18 to TRBJ2-3, with TRBD2 matching 11 bases. In germline, CDR1 is KGHSH, CDR2 LQKENI. The CDR3 sequence is 16 residues long. V gave up 1 base and J gave up 6 bases; unmatched junction bases: 6. The CDR3 nucleotides read TGTGCCAGCTCACCACTGACTAGCGGGACAAGTGATACGCAGTATTTT. This codes for CASSPLTSGTSDTQYF.

The chain employs TRBV5-1 and TRBJ1-4, with a tentative D call TRBD1 (5 bases). The length of the CDR3 is 15 residues. V was trimmed by 9 bases and J by 6 bases, leaving 21 bases between them. Per germline, CDR1 SGHRS and CDR2 YFSETQ. CDR3 nucleotides: TGCGCCACCGCCCCGGGGAGGGGTGGTTATGAAAAACTGTTTTTT. As protein: CATAPGRGGYEKLFF.

The J gene is TRBJ1-1, the V gene TRBV7-2, with D possibly being TRBD1 (6 bases). Trimming left V 2 bases short and J 5 bases short, with 12 bases between. The CDR3 contains 14 residues. Per the germline V gene, CDR1 is SGHTA and CDR2 is FQGNSA. This CDR3 reads CASSLKQGGTEAFF. The DNA for the CDR3 is TGTGCCAGCAGCTTAAAACAGGGTGGAACTGAAGCTTTCTTT.

V gene TRBV7-2 combines with J gene TRBJ2-2, with D tentatively TRBD2 (6 bases). The ends were cut back, 1 base at V and 13 bases at J, with 10 bases in the middle. The length of the CDR3 is 12 residues. Germline values: CDR1 SGHTA, CDR2 FQGNSA. The CDR3 bases are TGTGCCAGCAGCTTAGTCGGGGGAAGGCTGTTTTTT. Its protein product is CASSLVGGRLFF.

The V and J genes are TRBV5-4 and TRBJ2-3; a weak D match, TRBD2 (6 bases). The CDR3 has 15 amino acids. The germline V gene encodes CDR1 SGHNT and CDR2 YYREEE (reference sequence). The germline V and J ends were trimmed by 0 bases and 0 bases, with 8 bases remaining between them. CDR3 DNA sequence: TGTGCCAGCAGCTTGGACGGACTAAGCACAGATACGCAGTATTTT. This encodes CASSLDGLSTDTQYF.

The rearrangement joins TRBV4-3 to TRBJ2-7; TRBD2 agrees at 8 bases. V was pared by 2 bases and J by 5 bases, with 11 bases of the junction left unmatched. The CDR3 covers 16 residues. Germline CDR1 is LGHNA and CDR2 is YSLEER. CDR3 DNA sequence: TGCGCCAGCAGCCAAAATCTACTAGCGGTCCCAGACGAGCAGTACTTC. Translating gives CASSQNLLAVPDEQYF.

J is TRBJ1-2 and V is TRBV24-1; a possible D gene is TRBD1 (6 bases). The germline V gene encodes CDR1 KGHDR and CDR2 SFDVKD. This CDR3 is built from 12 residues. Trimming took off 2 bases at V and 8 bases at J, with 8 bases between the two ends. Here the CDR3 DNA reads TGTGCCACCAGTGATTGGACAGAAGGCTACACCTTC. This codes for CATSDWTEGYTF.

The chain has TRBV2 and TRBJ2-7; unclear D gene. Germline assignment: CDR1 SNHLY and CDR2 FYNNEI. This CDR3 is 13 amino acids long. V lost 8 bases, J lost 3 bases, and 14 bases lay in between. The CDR3 bases are TGTGCCAGCGGTGGTTCACCGAGCTACGAGCAGTACTTC. Translated: CASGGSPSYEQYF.